This record looks at one TCR beta chain sequence and its context. Its matching antigen is unknown. Germline trimming cut 5 bases from V and 5 bases from J; bases unmatched to any gene: 13. Germline assignment: CDR1 MNHEY and CDR2 SMNVEV (reference sequence). The CDR3 covers 17 residues. This sample stems from a study of cytomegalovirus exposure and HLA in healthy donors. Across the study: The same platform used for the approximately 670 first-cohort repertoires was also used for the 130 or so validation repertoires, as a later analysis reported.

Here immunoSEQ multiplex PCR was the method, and the copy in TCRdb shows in-frame clones only, minus some. The table lists 110,000 or so clones, about 87% of them singletons, with approximately 2% in the top ten. The 120-subject validation cohort, separate from the roughly 700-subject first cohort, included the donors. General study findings and limits: Despite most TCR sequences being rare, some public TCRs occurred in many donors.

Sequenced input: PBMCs. This clonotype was obtained from a man aged 18 to 29 in good health and CMV-seronegative. The V call is TRBV27, the J call TRBJ1-5; 9 bases match TRBD1. CDR3 protein: CASSDLRGQGGYQPQHF. CDR3 DNA sequence: TGTGCCAGCAGTGACCTAAGGGGACAGGGAGGCTATCAGCCCCAGCATTTT.